The sequence of this T cell receptor (beta chain) was determined in a study of blood T cell repertoires in COVID-19. About the research overall: From the United States, Italy and Spain came samples of acute and convalescent COVID-19. Sample material is recorded as cDNA or gDNA derived from T cells, B-cell-depleted T cells, or PBMCs.

Original handling: Amplification of reference gene primers was used by the study to estimate nucleated cell counts. This table comes from immunoSEQ multiplex PCR, and its TCRdb copy is limited to in-frame clones, with some not included. V and J calls and clone size are as listed in that table; D and trimming were resolved from the DNA. The sample includes 210,000 or so clones, 75% to 90% of them seen just once. The CDR3 covers 16 residues. CDR1 and CDR2 from the germline V gene are SGHTA and FQGTGA. Trimming took 5 bases from V and 1 from J; bases not matched to a gene: 5. Sequenced input: peripheral blood. This rearrangement joins TRBV7-3 to TRBJ2-1; 10 nucleotides align to TRBD1. This TCR derives from a man aged 40-49 years with acute or convalescent COVID-19. CDR3 nucleotide sequence: TGTGCCAGCAGCCCCCAGGACAGGGGGTCCTACAATGAGCAGTTCTTC. Translation: CASSPQDRGSYNEQFF.